The 30 T cell receptor beta chains reported below all come from one sample, sequenced in a study of regulatory T cells in long-lasting Graves disease. CDR3-region Arm-PCR and iRepertoire HTBI primers produced the TCR beta libraries. TCRdb itself ran the multiplex PCR reads through MiXCR, one entry per CDR3 protein. The table lists roughly 610,000 distinct CDR3 sequences, 15% to 20% of them singletons. Time point meaning: newly diagnosed GD, antithyroid drugs for less than 3 months. From RNA extracted from PBMCs, the TCR library was made. The same sample was also used in a study of T cells in Graves' hyperthyroidism and ophthalmopathy.

Sequencing used peripheral blood mononuclear cells (PBMCs), obtained at new diagnosis, from a patient treated with antithyroid drugs. Source of these receptors: a woman between 25 and 40 years old with Graves disease.

The chain links TRBV5-1 to TRBJ2-5, with D uncertain. The CDR3 totals 16 residues. V was cut by 0 bases and J by 5 bases, with 17 bases left in between. Per germline, CDR1 SGHRS and CDR2 YFSETQ. CDR3 in DNA: TGCGCCAGCAGCTTGGGCAATGACCCCGCGCGGGAGACCCAGTACTTC. Translating it yields CASSLGNDPARETQYF. Together with reference TRBV5-1 and TRBJ2-5, the CDR3 gives the full variable domain: KAGVTQTPRYLIKTRGQQVTLSCSPISGHRSVSWYQQTPGQGLQFLFEYFSETQRNKGNFPGRFSGRQFSNSRSEMNVSTLELGDSALYLCASSLGNDPARETQYFGPGTRLLVL.

On this clonotype itself: With only one base between it and a far larger clone, this is likely a read error. The chain has TRBV7-2 and TRBJ2-5; tentative D call: TRBD1 (5 bases). Germline V gene sequence: CDR1 SGHTA, CDR2 FQGNSA. The CDR3 consists of 11 residues. CDR3 in DNA: TGTGCCAGCGGCCTTATACAGGTCCACCAATTC. It codes for CASGLIQVHQF.

This clonotype came up a few times. A much larger clone is a single base away; this may be a read error. The chain couples TRBV12-3 or TRBV12-4 to TRBJ1-2, with 7 bases identical to TRBD1. The CDR3 has 15 amino acids. The ends lost 8 bases at V and 5 bases at J; junction bases unmatched: 14. The CDR3 DNA reads TGTGCCAGCTCCTACTTGGTAGGGGGCCTTTATGGCTACACCTTC. It is translated as CASSYLVGGLYGYTF.

This clonotype occurred a few times. J is TRBJ1-4 and V is TRBV30; TRBD1 is a possible D gene (6 bases). The CDR3 is 14 residues long. Germline lookup yields CDR1 GTSNPN and CDR2 SVGIG (reference sequence). V gave up 0 bases and J gave up 4 bases, with 9 bases separating them. CDR3 DNA: TGTGCCTGGAGTGTACGGGGGCGTAATGAAAAACTGTTTTTT. It translates to CAWSVRGRNEKLFF. Variable domain in full (rest from reference TRBV30 and TRBJ1-4): SQTIHQWPATLVQPVGSPLSLECTVEGTSNPNLYWYRQAAGRGLQLLFYSVGIGQISSEVPQNLSASRPQDRQFILSSKKLLLSDSGFYLCAWSVRGRNEKLFFGSGTQLSVL.

About this clonotype itself: The CDR3 end shows no conserved phenylalanine or tryptophan, and so a read error is likely. The gene calls are TRBV19 and TRBJ1-1; D remains ambiguous. Trimming pared 0 bases from V and 4 bases from J, leaving 6 bases between. The germline CDR1 and CDR2 sequences are LNHDA and SQIVND (reference sequence). The CDR3 is 13 amino acids. CDR3 nucleotides: TGTGCCAGTAGTATAGAAGTTGTCACTGAAGCTTTCTCT. Protein product: CASSIEVVTEAFS.

The rearrangement links TRBV7-6 to TRBJ2-3; the D gene is possibly TRBD1 (5 bases). CDR3 length: 17 residues. CDR1 and CDR2 (germline): SGHVS, FNYEAQ. V shed 3 bases and J shed 5 bases, with 21 bases lying between them. The CDR3 loop reads CASSFEVGLRAGDTQYF. The CDR3 DNA is TGTGCCAGCAGCTTTGAAGTGGGGCTCCGGGCCGGAGATACGCAGTATTTT.

This clonotype is a singleton in its sample. The chain is built from TRBV9 and TRBJ2-2, with 12 bases identical to TRBD2. The CDR3 runs to 16 residues. From germline, CDR1 is SGDLS and CDR2 YYNGEE. V lost 4 bases to trimming and J lost 4 bases; unmatched junction nucleotides: 5. The CDR3 region has the DNA TGTGCCAGCAGCATGGGACTAGCGGGCCCCACCGGGGAGCTGTTTTTT. Its translation is CASSMGLAGPTGELFF. Together with reference TRBV9 and TRBJ2-2, the CDR3 gives the full variable domain: DSGVTQTPKHLITATGQRVTLRCSPRSGDLSVYWYQQSLDQGLQFLIQYYNGEERAKGNILERFSAQQFPDLHSELNLSSLELGDSALYFCASSMGLAGPTGELFFGEGSRLTVL.

Many counts were recorded for this clonotype. This rearrangement joins TRBV6-1 to TRBJ1-2, with D perhaps TRBD1 (5 bases). Germline-derived CDR1 and CDR2 are MNHNS and SASEGT. This CDR3 has 15 amino acids. V was cut by 0 bases and J by 3 bases, with 11 bases left in between. CDR3 sequence: CASSEAQGIYYGYTF. CDR3 DNA: TGTGCCAGCAGTGAAGCGCAGGGAATATACTATGGCTACACCTTC.

This clonotype was recorded a few times. The V gene is TRBV25-1, the J gene TRBJ1-1; D not resolved. The CDR3 runs to 13 residues. Germline V gene lookup returns CDR1 MGHDK and CDR2 SYGVNS. V was clipped by 7 bases and J by 1 base, with 10 bases between them. For the CDR3, the DNA is TGTGCCAGCACTCTTTTGGGGAACACTGAAGCTTTCTTT. Amino acid sequence: CASTLLGNTEAFF.

The V and J genes are TRBV24-1 and TRBJ2-3; D possibly corresponds to TRBD2 (6 bases). CDR3 size: 15 residues. Trimming pared 0 bases from V and 0 bases from J, leaving 6 bases between. Germline CDR1 KGHDR, CDR2 SFDVKD. The CDR3 DNA reads as TGTGCCACCAGTGATTTGCGGGGGAGCACAGATACGCAGTATTTT. Amino acids: CATSDLRGSTDTQYF.

The sample holds many counts of this clonotype. This sequence joins TRBV2 and TRBJ2-3, with D perhaps TRBD2 (6 bases). Trimming cost V 3 bases and J 8 bases, with 12 bases left between them. The CDR3 has 13 residues. Germline V CDR1 and CDR2: SNHLY, FYNNEI. In DNA, the CDR3 is TGTGCCAGCAGTGAGTCGGGAGTAGGTACGCAGTATTTT. Translating gives CASSESGVGTQYF.

This sequence joins TRBV27 and TRBJ2-1, with 7 bases identical to TRBD1. This CDR3 is built from 12 residues. Per germline, CDR1 MNHEY and CDR2 SMNVEV (reference sequence). V shed 3 bases, J shed 8 bases, and the junction held 1 base outside the gene matches. In DNA, the CDR3 is TGTGCCAGCAGTTTTCAGGGGGATGAGCAGTTCTTC. This gives the protein CASSFQGDEQFF.

This clonotype was seen a few times. The chain carries TRBV15 and TRBJ2-4; D may match TRBD1 or TRBD2 (5 bases each). Trimming took off 1 base at V and 2 bases at J, with 6 bases between the two ends. Germline V lookup: CDR1 LNHNV, CDR2 YYDKDF (reference sequence). The CDR3 length is 14 residues. The CDR3 region is CATSRGGSKNIQYF. CDR3 coding DNA: TGTGCCACCAGCAGAGGGGGGTCCAAAAACATTCAGTACTTC.

V is TRBV28 and J is TRBJ1-5; D gene ambiguous. Trimming took 6 bases from V and 11 from J, leaving 14 bases between them. CDR1 and CDR2 from the germline V gene are MDHEN and SYDVKM. The CDR3 consists of 12 residues. This chain's CDR3 is CASRGSGSAQHF. The CDR3 DNA reads as TGTGCCAGCAGAGGAAGCGGTTCGGCCCAGCATTTT.

This clonotype was observed a few times. The chain employs TRBV20-1 and TRBJ2-3; TRBD1 or TRBD2 may be the D gene (5 bases each). CDR1 is DFQATT, CDR2 SNEGSKA, per germline (reference sequence). V lost 6 bases, J lost 2 bases, and 15 bases lay in between. The CDR3 runs 14 residues. CDR3 bases: TGCAGTGCCCAAGGGTCCGGGACCACAGATACGCAGTATTTT. Translated: CSAQGSGTTDTQYF.

This clonotype was counted only a few times. The chain recombines TRBV4-1 with TRBJ2-7; 10 nucleotides align to TRBD2. This CDR3 has 14 amino acids. Germline trimming cut 6 bases from V and 3 bases from J; bases unmatched to any gene: 5. Per germline, CDR1 MGHRA and CDR2 YSYEKL. The CDR3 coding sequence is TGCGCCAGCAGACAGGCTAGCGGGAGCTACGAGCAGTACTTC. Translation: CASRQASGSYEQYF.

The table lists this clonotype with many counts. This chain joins TRBV7-2 and TRBJ2-5; D unresolved. Germline CDR1 and CDR2: SGHTA and FQGNSA. V lost 6 bases and J 5 bases, leaving 10 bases between the germline ends. The CDR3 is 12 residues long. The CDR3 DNA sequence: TGTGCCAGCAGTTACGGGCGGGAGACCCAGTACTTC. It yields the protein CASSYGRETQYF.

This clonotype was observed at least ten times. This chain uses TRBV11-2 with TRBJ1-1; D not certain. Trimming pared 4 bases from V and 2 bases from J, leaving 14 bases between. The CDR3 is made up of 15 amino acids. CDR1 is SGHAT, CDR2 FQNNGV, per germline. In DNA, the CDR3 is TGTGCCAGCAGCTCGATCACCGGGATTAACACTGAAGCTTTCTTT. Protein: CASSSITGINTEAFF.

This clonotype has ten or more counts. The gene calls are TRBV7-2 and TRBJ2-1; no clear D. V shed 0 bases and J shed 12 bases, with 9 bases lying between them. CDR1 and CDR2 from the germline V gene are SGHTA and FQGNSA. CDR3 length: 12 amino acids. Here the CDR3 reads CASSLATSGQFF. The CDR3, as DNA: TGTGCCAGCAGCTTAGCAACCAGTGGGCAGTTCTTC.

The chain employs TRBV19 and TRBJ1-2; D is ambiguous. The CDR3 loop spans 13 amino acids. The germline gives CDR1 LNHDA, CDR2 SQIVND (reference sequence). The V and J ends lost 5 bases and 1 base respectively, with 8 bases between them. The DNA for the CDR3 is TGTGCCAGTAGTGACACTTTTAACTATGGCTACACCTTC. This sequence encodes CASSDTFNYGYTF.

The chain recombines TRBV20-1 with TRBJ2-3; possibly TRBD2 for D (5 bases). In germline, CDR1 is DFQATT, CDR2 SNEGSKA (reference sequence). V was trimmed by 4 bases and J by 5 bases, leaving 16 bases between them. The CDR3 is made up of 14 amino acids. The CDR3 reads CSAKGRRTLDTQYF. CDR3 nucleotides: TGCAGTGCTAAAGGTCGCCGGACTTTAGATACGCAGTATTTT.

This chain joins TRBV12-3 or TRBV12-4 and TRBJ1-1; 7 nucleotides line up with TRBD1. Trimming at V came to 5 bases and at J to 1 base, leaving 7 bases not matched to a gene. The CDR3 sequence is 15 residues long. The CDR3 bases are TGTGCCAGCAGTATTATCGGGACAGCGAACACTGAAGCTTTCTTT. Its protein product is CASSIIGTANTEAFF.

This clonotype has at least ten counts. The CDR3 coding sequence is TGCAGTGCCTCGGACGGCTACGAGCAGTACTTC. Translation gives CSASDGYEQYF. V usage is TRBV20-1 and J usage is TRBJ2-7; D is unclear. Per the germline V gene, CDR1 is DFQATT and CDR2 is SNEGSKA (reference sequence). The CDR3 totals 11 residues. Trimming took off 6 bases at V and 3 bases at J, with 9 bases between the two ends.

This clonotype was detected ten times or more. The chain employs TRBV6-1 and TRBJ1-1, with 7 bases aligning to TRBD1. The CDR3 totals 15 residues. CDR1 MNHNS and CDR2 SASEGT come from the germline V gene. V was clipped by 5 bases and J by 0 bases; unmatched bases: 6. The CDR3, as DNA: TGTGCCAGCAGTAAACAGGGGCTTATGAACACTGAAGCTTTCTTT. This codes for CASSKQGLMNTEAFF.

This clonotype has more than one count but fewer than ten. CDR3 in DNA: TGTGCCAGCAGCTATACAGGGGGATTTAATTCACCCCTCCACTTT. Amino acids: CASSYTGGFNSPLHF. The rearrangement links TRBV28 to TRBJ1-6, with 8 positions matching TRBD1. This CDR3 contains 15 residues. Germline V gene lookup returns CDR1 MDHEN and CDR2 SYDVKM. Germline trimming cut 6 bases from V and 6 bases from J; bases unmatched to any gene: 7.

This clonotype showed up just a few times. The chain uses TRBV5-1 and TRBJ2-1; 8 bases line up with TRBD2. Losses at the gene ends were 7 bases for V and 7 bases for J; bases not matched to a gene: 10. CDR1 is SGHRS and CDR2 is YFSETQ in the germline V gene. The CDR3 is made up of 14 amino acids. The CDR3 DNA reads TGCGCCAGCCGCGCGGGCGGGGGGCATAATGAGCAGTTCTTC. This gives the protein CASRAGGGHNEQFF.

This clonotype has a handful of counts. CDR3 sequence reads: CASTTVTGNTIYF. CDR3 sequence (DNA): TGTGCCAGCACTACCGTAACTGGAAACACCATATATTTT. The chain has TRBV2 and TRBJ1-3; no clear D gene. With 7 bases removed from V and 2 bases from J, the gap between germline ends came to 9 bases. This CDR3 is built from 13 residues. Germline lookup yields CDR1 SNHLY and CDR2 FYNNEI.

This clonotype was found many times. The chain has TRBV2 and TRBJ2-2; D may be TRBD1 (5 bases). The CDR3 loop spans 14 amino acids. Trimming removed 8 bases from V and 5 bases from J, with 15 bases in between. Germline V gene sequence: CDR1 SNHLY, CDR2 FYNNEI. DNA for the CDR3: TGTGCCAGCGCGGAGCAGGGCGGAACCGGGGAGCTGTTTTTT. It specifies CASAEQGGTGELFF.

This clonotype was recorded at least ten times. CDR3 in amino acids: CAWRAWTSGGNEQFF. The CDR3 DNA is TGTGCCTGGAGGGCGTGGACTAGCGGAGGCAATGAGCAGTTCTTC. The chain uses TRBV30 and TRBJ2-1, with TRBD2 matching 10 bases. CDR1 and CDR2 (germline): GTSNPN, SVGIG (reference sequence). V dropped 3 bases and J dropped 6; count of bases not matched to a gene: 8. This CDR3 has 15 residues.

This clonotype was picked up a small number of times. The rearrangement uses TRBV6-2 or TRBV6-3 and TRBJ2-3; 12 nucleotides match TRBD2. CDR1 MNHEY and CDR2 SVGEGT come from the germline V gene. The CDR3 has 15 residues. V lost 8 bases to trimming and J lost 9 bases; unmatched junction nucleotides: 12. The CDR3 coding sequence is TGTGCCAGCGGACTGCTAGCGGGAGGGCCGGGCACGCAGTATTTT. Translated: CASGLLAGGPGTQYF.